This T cell receptor (beta chain) was sequenced in a study of lymphopenia after photon versus proton radiotherapy. Study-wide points: Relative stability marked proton patients; photon patients lost diversity and naive cells. Oligoclonal CD8+ Temra expansion after nadir drove photon patients' diversity drop. Authors raise, but do not show, better survival with proton therapy.

From germline, CDR1 is MDHEN and CDR2 SYDVKM. V lost 5 bases and J lost 0; bases outside the gene matches: 12. CDR3 length: 18 residues. Produced via immunoSEQ multiplex PCR; TCRdb's table is partial and in-frame only. The profile covers 30,000 to 45,000 clones, with roughly 92% appearing a single time and approximately 14% taken by the ten largest. A remark on this clone: Its antigen is still unknown.

This chain joins TRBV28 and TRBJ2-2; 7 bases are a match to TRBD1. The starting material was peripheral blood, obtained from a patient treated with photon-based radiotherapy. This TCR was sampled from a man between 60 and 75 years old with cholangiocarcinoma. DNA of the CDR3: TGTGCCAGCAGTACTTACCTCGACAGGGTATCGAACACCGGGGAGCTGTTTTTT. Amino acid sequence: CASSTYLDRVSNTGELFF.